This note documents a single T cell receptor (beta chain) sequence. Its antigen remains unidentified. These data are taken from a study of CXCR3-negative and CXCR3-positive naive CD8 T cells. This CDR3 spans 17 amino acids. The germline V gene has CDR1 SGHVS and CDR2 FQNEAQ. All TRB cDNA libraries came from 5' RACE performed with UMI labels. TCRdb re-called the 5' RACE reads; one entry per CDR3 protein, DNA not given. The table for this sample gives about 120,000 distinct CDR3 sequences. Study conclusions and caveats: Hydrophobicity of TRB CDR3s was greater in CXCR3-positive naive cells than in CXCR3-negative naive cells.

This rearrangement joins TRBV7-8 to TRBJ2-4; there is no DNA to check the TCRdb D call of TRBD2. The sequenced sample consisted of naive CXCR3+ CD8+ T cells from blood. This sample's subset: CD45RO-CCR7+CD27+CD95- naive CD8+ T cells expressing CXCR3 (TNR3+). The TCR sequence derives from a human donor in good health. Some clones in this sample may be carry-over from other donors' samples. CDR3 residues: CASSSLAGGPSLNIQYF.